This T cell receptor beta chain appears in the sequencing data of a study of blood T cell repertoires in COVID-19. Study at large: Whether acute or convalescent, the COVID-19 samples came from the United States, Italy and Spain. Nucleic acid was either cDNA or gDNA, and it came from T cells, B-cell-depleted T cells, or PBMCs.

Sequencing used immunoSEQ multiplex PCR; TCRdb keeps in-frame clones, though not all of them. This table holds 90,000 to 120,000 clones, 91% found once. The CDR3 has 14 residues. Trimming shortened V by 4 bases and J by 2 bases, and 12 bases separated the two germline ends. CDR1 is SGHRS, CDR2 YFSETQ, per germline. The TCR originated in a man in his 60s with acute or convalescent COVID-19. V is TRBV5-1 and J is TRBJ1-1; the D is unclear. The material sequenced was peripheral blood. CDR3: CASSQARQNTEAFF. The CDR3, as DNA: TGCGCCAGCAGCCAGGCCAGGCAAAACACTGAAGCTTTCTTT.